This T cell receptor beta chain stems from a study of blood T cell repertoires in COVID-19. Study background: From the United States, Italy and Spain came samples of acute and convalescent COVID-19.

Per the authors' pipeline: Amplifying reference gene primers gave estimates of nucleated cell counts. Assay used: immunoSEQ multiplex PCR; TCRdb lists only in-frame clones, some missing. The V and J calls and the clone size are those of that table, but D and trimming were determined from the DNA. The sample yields about 180,000 clones, around 85% seen once. The germline V gene has CDR1 SGHNT and CDR2 YYREEE (reference sequence). Trimming pared 3 bases from V and 2 bases from J, leaving 17 bases between. The CDR3 sequence is 16 residues long. Material for sequencing was peripheral blood. The TCR was taken from a woman aged 80 or over with acute or convalescent COVID-19. The chain joins TRBV5-4 to TRBJ1-2; TRBD1 might be the D (5 bases). The CDR3: CASSWSDSLKNYGYTF. CDR3 DNA: TGTGCCAGCAGCTGGTCAGACAGTCTTAAGAACTATGGCTACACCTTC.